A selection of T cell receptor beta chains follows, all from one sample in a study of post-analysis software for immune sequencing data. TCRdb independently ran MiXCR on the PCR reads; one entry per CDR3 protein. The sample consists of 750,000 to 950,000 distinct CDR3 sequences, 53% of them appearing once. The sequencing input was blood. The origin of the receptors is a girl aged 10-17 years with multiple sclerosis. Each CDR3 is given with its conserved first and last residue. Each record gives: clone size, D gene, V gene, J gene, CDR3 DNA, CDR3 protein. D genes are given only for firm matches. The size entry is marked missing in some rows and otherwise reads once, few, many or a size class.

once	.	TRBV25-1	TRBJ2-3	TGTGCCAGCAGCCTTAGGGGGATTGTTACAGATACGCAGTATTTT	CASSLRGIVTDTQYF
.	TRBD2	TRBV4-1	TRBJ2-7	TGCGCCAGCAGCCAATCGACTAGCGGGACCTACGAGCAGTACTTC	CASSQSTSGTYEQYF
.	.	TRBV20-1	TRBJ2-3	TGCAGTGCTAGAGTACCTAAGGGGGGCCGGGATACGCAGTATTTT	CSARVPKGGRDTQYF
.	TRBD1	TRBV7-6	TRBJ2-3	TGTGCCAGCAGCCTCGGACAGGGGGGCACAGGTACGCAGTATTTT	CASSLGQGGTGTQYF
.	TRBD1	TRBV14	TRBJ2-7	TGTGCCAGCAGCCAATTTTCAGGGACAGCGACTTCCTACGAGCAGTACTTC	CASSQFSGTATSYEQYF
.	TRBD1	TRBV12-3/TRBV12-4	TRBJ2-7	TGTGCCAGCAGTTTGGGTCGCCGGACAGGGTCGGGCGAGCAGTACTTC	CASSLGRRTGSGEQYF
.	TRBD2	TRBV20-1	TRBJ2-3	TGCAGTGCTAGGTTGGGAGGTAGCGGGAAGACAGATACGCAGTATTTT	CSARLGGSGKTDTQYF
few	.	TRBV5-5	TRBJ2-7	TGTGCCAGCAGCTTGCGTACCAGCTCCTACGAGCAGTACTTC	CASSLRTSSYEQYF
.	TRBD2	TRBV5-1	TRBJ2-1	TGCGCCAGCAGCTTGACCGCTAATAGCGGGGTCTCCTGCAATGAGCAGTTCTTC	CASSLTANSGVSCNEQFF
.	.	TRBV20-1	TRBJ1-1	TGCAGTGCGGCTTCAGTTGTGGGGGGGACTGAAGCTTTCTTT	CSAASVVGGTEAFF
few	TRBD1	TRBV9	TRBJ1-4	TGTGCCAGCAGCCCGAGGGGACAGCAACGGATTACTGCTAATGAAAAACTGTTTTTT	CASSPRGQQRITANEKLFF
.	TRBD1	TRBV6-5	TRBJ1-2	TGTGCCAGCAGTTCCGGACAGGGGTCCGGTGGCTACACCTTC	CASSSGQGSGGYTF
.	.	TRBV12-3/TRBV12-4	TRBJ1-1	TGTGCCAGCAGTCACGGACATCAGAACACTGAAGCTTTCTTT	CASSHGHQNTEAFF
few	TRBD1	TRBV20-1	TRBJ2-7	TGCAGCGCATCCGGACAGGGAGCCTACGAGCAGTACTTC	CSASGQGAYEQYF
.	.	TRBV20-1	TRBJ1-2	TGCAGTGCCCCGACGGGGGCAGCCTATGGCTACACCTTC	CSAPTGAAYGYTF
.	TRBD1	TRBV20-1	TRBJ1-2	TGCAGTACTTTACAGGGGATGGGCTACACCTTC	CSTLQGMGYTF
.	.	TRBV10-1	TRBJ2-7	TGCGCCAGCAGTGAGTTGGGGCAGGGAGGCGAGCAGTACTTC	CASSELGQGGEQYF
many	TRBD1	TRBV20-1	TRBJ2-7	TGCAGTGCCCTCGGACAGGGGGGTTACGAGCAGTACTTC	CSALGQGGYEQYF
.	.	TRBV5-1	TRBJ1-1	TGCGCCAGCAGCTCCTTAGGAGGGGCTGAGGAAGCTTTCTTT	CASSSLGGAEEAFF
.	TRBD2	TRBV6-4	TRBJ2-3	TGTGCCAGCAGTGCCGGGGGGGACACAGATACGCAGTATTTT	CASSAGGDTDTQYF
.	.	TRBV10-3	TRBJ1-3	TGTGCCATCAGTCAACAAAACACCATATATTTT	CAISQQNTIYF
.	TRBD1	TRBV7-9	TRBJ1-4	TGTGCCAGCAGCTTGGGGGACAGGCCAATTATCGGAGAAAAACTGTTTTTT	CASSLGDRPIIGEKLFF
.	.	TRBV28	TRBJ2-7	TGTGCCAGCAGTCGGGGACTTCCCTACGAGCAGTACTTC	CASSRGLPYEQYF
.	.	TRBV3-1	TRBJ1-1	TGTGCCAGCAGCCAAGGGGGGGGTGGGAACACTGAAGCTTTCTTT	CASSQGGGGNTEAFF
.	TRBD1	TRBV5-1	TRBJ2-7	TGCGCCAGCAGAACGCCGGGACAGGGAGCCTACGAGCAGTACTTC	CASRTPGQGAYEQYF
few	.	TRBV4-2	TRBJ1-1	TGTGCCAGCAGCCAACAGTTCAGGGAGGGCGAAGCTTTCTTT	CASSQQFREGEAFF
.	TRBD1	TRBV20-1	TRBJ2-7	TGCAGTGCTAGAATTATAGACAGGGGGTACGAGCAGTACTTC	CSARIIDRGYEQYF
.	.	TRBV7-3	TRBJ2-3	TGTGCCAGCAGCTTCAGGGCTAGGGATACGCAGTATTTT	CASSFRARDTQYF
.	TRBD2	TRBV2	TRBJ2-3	TGTGCCAGCAGAAGCCTAGCGGGAGGGCCAACAGATACGCAGTATTTT	CASRSLAGGPTDTQYF
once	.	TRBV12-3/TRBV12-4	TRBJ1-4	TGTGCCAGCAGTTTAAACTTGGGGGGAAAACTGTTTTTT	CASSLNLGGKLFF
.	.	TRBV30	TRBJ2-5	TGTGCCGTAGGAAACTTACAAGAGACCCAGTACTTC	CAVGNLQETQYF
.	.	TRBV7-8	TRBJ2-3	TGTGCCAGCAGCCGCCGCGGCGGGGGCCTTCTGGGGGTGGCAGATACGCAGTATTTT	CASSRRGGGLLGVADTQYF
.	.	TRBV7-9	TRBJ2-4	TGTGCCAGCAGCTTAAGGAGGGGGGACATTCAGTACTTC	CASSLRRGDIQYF
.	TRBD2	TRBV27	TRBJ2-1	TGTGCCAGCAGTTCGAGACTAGCACGGAGCTCCTACAATGAGCAGTTCTTC	CASSSRLARSSYNEQFF
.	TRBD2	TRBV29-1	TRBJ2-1	TGCAGCGTGGGGTGGCATGGACTAGCGGGAGGGAATGAGCAGTTCTTC	CSVGWHGLAGGNEQFF
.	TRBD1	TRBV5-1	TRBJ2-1	TGCGCCAGCAGTCGGACCGGGACAGTTTCCAATGAGCAGTTCTTC	CASSRTGTVSNEQFF
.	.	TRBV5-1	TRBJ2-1	TGCGCCAGCAGCTCCCAGCAGGTGAGGGTAGCCGAGCAGTTCTTC	CASSSQQVRVAEQFF
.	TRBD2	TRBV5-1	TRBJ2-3	TGCGCCAGCAACACCGGACTAGCGGGCAGAGCAGATACGCAGTATTTT	CASNTGLAGRADTQYF
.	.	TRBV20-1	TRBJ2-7	TGCAGTGGAATGGGCGGTGCCTACGAGCAGTACTTC	CSGMGGAYEQYF
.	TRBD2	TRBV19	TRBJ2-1	TGTGCCAGTAGGCCAGCGGGAGGGTACAATGAGCAGTTCTTC	CASRPAGGYNEQFF
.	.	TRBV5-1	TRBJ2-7	TGCGCCAGCAGCTTGGAGGCCAATGAGCAGTACTTC	CASSLEANEQYF
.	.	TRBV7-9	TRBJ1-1	TGTGCCAGCAGCTTAGCGCGGGCCATGAACACTGAAGCTTTCTTT	CASSLARAMNTEAFF
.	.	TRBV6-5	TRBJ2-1	TGTGCCAGCAGTTACACAGGGAGTAGGGGCGCTAACAATGAGCAGTTCTTC	CASSYTGSRGANNEQFF
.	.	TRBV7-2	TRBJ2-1	TGTGCCAGCAGTCGTACAGGGCTTGGGGCAAGCTATGAGCAGTTCTTC	CASSRTGLGASYEQFF
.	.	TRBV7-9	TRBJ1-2	TGTGCCAGCAGCTTATCTTGGGCTGGCTACACCTTC	CASSLSWAGYTF
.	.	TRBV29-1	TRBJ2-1	TGCAGCGTTGAATCGGGCCCCAGAGGATACAATGAGCAGTTCTTC	CSVESGPRGYNEQFF
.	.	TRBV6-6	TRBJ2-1	TGTGCCGCCCGGGAGAACAATGAGCAGTTCTTC	CAARENNEQFF
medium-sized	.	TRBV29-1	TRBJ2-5	TGCAGCGTTGTACCGACACCTGAGACCCAGTACTTC	CSVVPTPETQYF